This T cell receptor (beta chain) was captured in a study of response to subunit inactivated influenza vaccine. Findings and limits, study-wide: Few new T cells, the authors suggested, are recruited by each seasonal influenza vaccination.

One entry per CDR3 protein, called by TCRdb with MiXCR from the RT-PCR reads. This table holds 650,000 to 850,000 distinct CDR3 sequences, roughly 13% found once. The CDR3 is 14 amino acids. Germline trimming cut 7 bases from V and 6 bases from J; bases unmatched to any gene: 7. Details on this clonotype: Its target is not known.

Sequenced material: PBMCs from blood, taken 14 days before vaccination. The chain couples TRBV12-3 or TRBV12-4 to TRBJ2-4, with TRBD1 identical over 9 bases. This TCR derives from a man between 45 and 60 years old who received an inactivated influenza vaccine. In DNA form, the CDR3 reads TGTGCCAGCAACGCACAGGGGGCGGCAAACATTCAGTACTTC. Protein sequence: CASNAQGAANIQYF.